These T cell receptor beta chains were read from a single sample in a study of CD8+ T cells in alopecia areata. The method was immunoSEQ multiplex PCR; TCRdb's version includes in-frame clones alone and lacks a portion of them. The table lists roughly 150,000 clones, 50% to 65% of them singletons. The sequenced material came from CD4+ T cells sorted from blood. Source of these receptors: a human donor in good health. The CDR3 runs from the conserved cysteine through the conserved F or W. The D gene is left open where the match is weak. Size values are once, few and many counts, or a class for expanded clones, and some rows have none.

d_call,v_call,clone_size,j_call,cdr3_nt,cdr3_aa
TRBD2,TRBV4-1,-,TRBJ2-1,TGCGCCAGCAGCCAAGGGTTCCTAGCGGCCAATGAGCAGTTCTTC,CASSQGFLAANEQFF
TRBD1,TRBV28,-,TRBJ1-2,TGTGCCAGCAGGACCCAGGGGGCGCATGGCTACACCTTC,CASRTQGAHGYTF
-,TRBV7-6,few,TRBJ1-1,TGTGCCAGCAGCTTAGAAGCTGGAGGTGGTCCTGAAGCTTTCTTT,CASSLEAGGGPEAFF
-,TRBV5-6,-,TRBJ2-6,TGTGCCAGCAGCTTCTCCGTGGTTGGGGCCAACGTCCTGACTTTC,CASSFSVVGANVLTF
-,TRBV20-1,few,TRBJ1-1,TGCAGTGCCGGAGACACTGAAGCTTTCTTT,CSAGDTEAFF
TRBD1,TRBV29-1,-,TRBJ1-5,TGCAGCGTAGGGACAGGGGACAATCAGCCCCAGCATTTT,CSVGTGDNQPQHF
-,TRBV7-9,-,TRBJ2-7,TGTGCCAGCAGCTTCAACAGAAACTACGAGCAGTACTTC,CASSFNRNYEQYF
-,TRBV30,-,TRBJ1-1,TGTGCCTGGAGTTCGACGGGAGGCCCCGCTTTCTTT,CAWSSTGGPAFF
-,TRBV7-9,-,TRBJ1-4,TGTGCCAGCAGCCGCCGAACTAATGAAAAACTGTTTTTT,CASSRRTNEKLFF
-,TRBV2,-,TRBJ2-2,TGTGCCAGCGGGGCTGACTCCACCGGGGAGCTGTTTTTT,CASGADSTGELFF
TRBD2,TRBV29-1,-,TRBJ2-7,TGCAGCGTTGGTTCGAGACTAGCAGATAAGCAGTACTTC,CSVGSRLADKQYF
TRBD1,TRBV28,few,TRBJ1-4,TGTGCCAGCAGTTTGGACAGGGGGCGGGAAAAACTGTTTTTT,CASSLDRGREKLFF
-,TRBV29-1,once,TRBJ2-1,TGCAGCGTGGGGGCGGGAATCTTCCCCTACAATGAGCAGTTCTTC,CSVGAGIFPYNEQFF
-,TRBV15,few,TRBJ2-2,TGTGCCACCAGCAGACTACAGGGAAACACCGGGGAGCTGTTTTTT,CATSRLQGNTGELFF
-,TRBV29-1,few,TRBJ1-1,TGCAGCGTTAGGGTGAACACTGAAGCTTTCTTT,CSVRVNTEAFF
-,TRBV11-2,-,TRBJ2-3,TGTGCCAGCAGCCGGGATGGGGGGTTCTCCGATACGCAGTATTTT,CASSRDGGFSDTQYF
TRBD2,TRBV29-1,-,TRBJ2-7,TGCAGCGCCGTGACTAGCGGGAGTTACGAGCAGTACTTC,CSAVTSGSYEQYF
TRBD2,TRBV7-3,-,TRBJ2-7,TGTGCCAGCAGCTTAATCGGGCCGGGACTAGCGGGAGTCGAGCAGTACTTC,CASSLIGPGLAGVEQYF
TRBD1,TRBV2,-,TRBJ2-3,TGTGCCAGCAGGCTCCTACAGGGGGTTGGCACAGATACGCAGTATTTT,CASRLLQGVGTDTQYF
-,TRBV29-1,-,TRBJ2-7,TGCAGCGTTGCCCAGGGCAGGGGCCCCTACGAGCAGTACTTC,CSVAQGRGPYEQYF
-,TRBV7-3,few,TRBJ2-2,TGTGCCAGCAGCTCTCCACTCGATCCTACCGGGGAGCTGTTTTTT,CASSSPLDPTGELFF
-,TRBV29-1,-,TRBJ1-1,TGCAGCGCCCATCCCGGGACGACTGAAGCTTTCTTT,CSAHPGTTEAFF
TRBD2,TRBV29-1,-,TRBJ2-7,TGCAGCGCGTCGACTAGCGTTCTACCCTACGAGCAGTACTTC,CSASTSVLPYEQYF
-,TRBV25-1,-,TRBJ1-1,TGTGCCAGCAGTGAACTAGGGGGCACTGAAGCTTTCTTT,CASSELGGTEAFF
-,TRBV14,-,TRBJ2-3,TGTGCCAGCAGCTACCCTGCGGATACGCAGTATTTT,CASSYPADTQYF
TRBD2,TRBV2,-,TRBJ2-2,TGTGCCAGCACCGGGACTAGCGGGAGTACCGGGGAGCTGTTTTTT,CASTGTSGSTGELFF
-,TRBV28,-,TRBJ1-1,TGTGCCAGCTATCAAAGGGGCGGTAACACTGAAGCTTTCTTT,CASYQRGGNTEAFF
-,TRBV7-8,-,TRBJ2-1,TGTGCCAGCCGCCGGAGGGCCTTATCCAATGAGCAGTTCTTC,CASRRRALSNEQFF
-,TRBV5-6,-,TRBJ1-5,TGTGCCAGCAGCTTGTTTCAGCTAAGCAATCAGCCCCAGCATTTT,CASSLFQLSNQPQHF
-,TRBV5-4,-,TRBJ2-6,TGTGCCAGCAGCTTTGGAGGGGCTGGGGCCAACGTCCTGACTTTC,CASSFGGAGANVLTF
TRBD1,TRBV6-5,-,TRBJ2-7,TGTGCCAGCACGGTGACAGGGATCGGCGAGCAGTACTTC,CASTVTGIGEQYF
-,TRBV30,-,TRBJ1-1,TGTGCCTGGATTGCGGTTGAAGCTTTCTTT,CAWIAVEAFF
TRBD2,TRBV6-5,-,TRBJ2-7,TGTGCCAGCAGTACCTTAAGCGGGAGGGCCTGGGAGCAGTACTTC,CASSTLSGRAWEQYF
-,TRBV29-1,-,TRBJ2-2,TGCAGCGTTGAAGGGTTGGCCGGGGGGGAGCTGTTTTTT,CSVEGLAGGELFF
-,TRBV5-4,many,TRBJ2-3,TGTGCCAGCAGCTTGGGACTCCGCCTGGGCACAGATACGCAGTATTTT,CASSLGLRLGTDTQYF
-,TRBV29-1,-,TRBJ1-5,TGCAGCGTTGGGACATCTAGCAATCAGCCCCAGCATTTT,CSVGTSSNQPQHF
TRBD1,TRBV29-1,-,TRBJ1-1,TGCAGCGTTAAGGACAGGGGCGGTGTGAACACTGAAGCTTTCTTT,CSVKDRGGVNTEAFF